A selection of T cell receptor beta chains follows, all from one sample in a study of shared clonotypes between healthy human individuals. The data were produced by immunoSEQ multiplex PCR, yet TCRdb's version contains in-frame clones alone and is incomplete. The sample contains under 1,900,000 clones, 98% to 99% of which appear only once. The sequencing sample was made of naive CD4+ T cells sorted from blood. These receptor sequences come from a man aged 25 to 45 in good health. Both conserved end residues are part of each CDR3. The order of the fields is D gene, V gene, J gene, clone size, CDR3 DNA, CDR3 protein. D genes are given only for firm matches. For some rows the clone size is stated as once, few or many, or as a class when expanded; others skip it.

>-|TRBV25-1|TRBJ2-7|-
TGTGCCAGCAGTCGGGACTACGAGCAGTACTTC
CASSRDYEQYF
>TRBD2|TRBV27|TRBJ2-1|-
TGTGCCAGCAGTTTCTCGGGGGGGCGGAATGAGCAGTTCTTC
CASSFSGGRNEQFF
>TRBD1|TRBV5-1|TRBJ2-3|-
TGCGCCAGCAGCCCCGGACAGGGGAGATCGACAGATACGCAGTATTTT
CASSPGQGRSTDTQYF
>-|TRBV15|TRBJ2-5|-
TGTGCCACCAGCAGAGTATTGGAGACCCAGTACTTC
CATSRVLETQYF
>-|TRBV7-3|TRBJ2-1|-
TGTGCCAGCAGCTTCAACAATGAGCAGTTCTTC
CASSFNNEQFF
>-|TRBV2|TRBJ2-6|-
TGTGCCAGCTCGGAGTACTCTGGGGCCAACGTCCTGACTTTC
CASSEYSGANVLTF
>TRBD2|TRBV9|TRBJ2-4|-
TGTGCCAGCAGCGCCCTCGCCTGGACTAGCCCTGGCAAAAACATTCAGTACTTC
CASSALAWTSPGKNIQYF
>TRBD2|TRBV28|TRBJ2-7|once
TGTGCCAGCGAGGGACTAGCGGGAGGGCCTGGTCTCTTC
CASEGLAGGPGLF
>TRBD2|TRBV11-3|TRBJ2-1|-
TGTGCCAGCAGCTCCGCTTTAGCGGGAGGGTCTGAGCAGTTCTTC
CASSSALAGGSEQFF
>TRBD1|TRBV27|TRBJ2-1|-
TGTGCCAGCAGATGGGACAGGGACAATGAGCAGTTCTTC
CASRWDRDNEQFF
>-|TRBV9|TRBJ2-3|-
TGTGCCAGCAGCGTCACGGACAGCACAGATACGCAGTATTTT
CASSVTDSTDTQYF